Sequencing of this T cell receptor beta chain was carried out in a study of CD8+CD57+ T cells in acquired aplastic anemia. Study at large: DNA recovered from sorted CD4+ and CD8+ cells had a mean of 3.2 ug.

Using genomic DNA as the template, TCR beta VDJ and CDR3 profiling was carried out. TCRdb fed the reads into MiXCR, producing one record per CDR3 protein. The sample has fewer than 150,000 distinct CDR3 sequences, about half seen once. This clonotype has ten or more counts. Its specificity is unknown. The CDR3 sequence is 14 residues long. V shed 5 bases and J 1 base; nucleotides not matched to a gene: 4. From germline, CDR1 is SGHTA and CDR2 FQGNSA. Study-wide results and caveats: Fewer than 30 CD8+ CDR3 sequences were shared between patients and controls. Between patients and controls, CD8+ Simpson's diversity did not vary significantly.

The specimen sequenced was sorted CD4+, CD8+, or CD8+CD57+ T cells (not recorded which) from PBMCs. The clonotype was recovered from a human donor in good health, serving as a control. The rearrangement links TRBV7-2 to TRBJ1-2; 7 bases line up with TRBD1. In nucleotides, the CDR3 is TGTGCCAGCAGCCCCCGGGACAGTAACTATGGCTACACCTTC. This codes for CASSPRDSNYGYTF.